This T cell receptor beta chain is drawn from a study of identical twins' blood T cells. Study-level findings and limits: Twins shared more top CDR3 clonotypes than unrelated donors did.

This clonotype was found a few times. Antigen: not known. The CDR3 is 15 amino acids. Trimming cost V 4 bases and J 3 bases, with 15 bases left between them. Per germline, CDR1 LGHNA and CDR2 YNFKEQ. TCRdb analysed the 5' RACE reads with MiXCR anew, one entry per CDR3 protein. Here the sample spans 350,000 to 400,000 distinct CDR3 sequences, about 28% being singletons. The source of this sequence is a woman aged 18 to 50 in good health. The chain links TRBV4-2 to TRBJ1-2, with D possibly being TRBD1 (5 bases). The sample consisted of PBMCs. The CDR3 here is CASSPQLGGDYGYTF. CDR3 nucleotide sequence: TGTGCCAGCAGCCCACAATTGGGAGGGGACTATGGCTACACCTTC.